Listed here are 25 T cell receptor beta chains from one sample, sequenced in a study of CD8+ T cells in alopecia areata (dated by TCRdb to the late 2010s). The meaning of the sample's time point label: more than three weeks on oral tofacitinib. According to the study, the label for this sample's treatment or condition signals: oral pan-JAK inhibitor, 5-10 mg twice daily. The library was obtained by the immunoSEQ multiplex PCR assay. RNA was extracted from all samples and reverse transcribed into cDNA, which served as template for TCR sequencing. TCRdb stores this immuneACCESS table with in-frame sequences only. Part of the clones is absent; in the studies checked, under half of the shortfall reflects unresolved V genes, and no reason is known for the rest. This sample has approximately 130,000 clones in its table, and over 60% of those were observed once. The ten largest clones take up more than 5.5% of the sample.

Sample: CD4+ T cells sorted from blood, taken at week 4, from a patient treated with tofacitinib. These receptors originate from a human donor with alopecia areata.

The chain links TRBV6-1 to TRBJ1-1; possible D gene TRBD1, 5 bases. The CDR3 loop spans 13 amino acids. CDR1 MNHNS and CDR2 SASEGT come from the germline V gene. The V gene lost 9 bases and the J gene lost 1 base, with 12 bases spanning the gap. CDR3: CASRGLSNTEAFF. The CDR3 DNA follows: TGTGCCAGTAGGGGACTTTCGAACACTGAAGCTTTCTTT.

This chain connects TRBV5-6 to TRBJ1-1; the D gene is possibly TRBD1 (6 bases). The CDR3 is made up of 11 amino acids. Germline CDR1 reads SGHDT; CDR2 reads YYEEEE. Deletions cut 4 bases from V and 8 bases from J, with 9 bases between. The CDR3 protein is CASSVDREAFF. The CDR3 DNA is TGTGCCAGCAGCGTAGACAGGGAAGCTTTCTTT.

This clone showed up many times. V gene TRBV4-3 combines with J gene TRBJ2-1, with 9 bases aligning to TRBD1. The germline V gene encodes CDR1 LGHNA and CDR2 YSLEER. V lost 1 base and J lost 5; bases outside the gene matches: 3. This CDR3 is built from 15 residues. CDR3 coding DNA: TGCGCCAGCAGCCAAGTGGGACAGGGAAACAATGAGCAGTTCTTC. This codes for CASSQVGQGNNEQFF.

The gene calls are TRBV29-1 and TRBJ1-1; tentatively, D is TRBD1 (5 bases). Trimming took 4 bases from V and 0 from J, leaving 12 bases between them. The CDR3 is made up of 14 amino acids. Germline assignment: CDR1 SQVTM and CDR2 ANQGSEA. The CDR3 region is CSVVEDNMNTEAFF. The DNA for the CDR3 is TGCAGCGTTGTTGAGGACAACATGAACACTGAAGCTTTCTTT. The whole variable domain, filled in from reference TRBV29-1 and TRBJ1-1, reads SAVISQKPSRDICQRGTSLTIQCQVDSQVTMMFWYRQQPGQSLTLIATANQGSEATYESGFVIDKFPISRPNLTFSTLTVSNMSPEDSSIYLCSVVEDNMNTEAFFGQGTRLTVV.

This chain joins TRBV12-5 and TRBJ2-5, with 8 positions matching TRBD1. Germline assignment: CDR1 LGHNT and CDR2 FRNRAP. This CDR3 contains 14 residues. With 5 bases clipped from V and 4 bases from J, the junction kept 6 bases outside the gene matches. The DNA for the CDR3 is TGTGCTAGTGGTCTCCCACAGGGGGGAGAGACCCAGTACTTC. It is translated as CASGLPQGGETQYF.

This clone occurred a few times. The J gene is TRBJ2-7, the V gene TRBV29-1; a possible D gene is TRBD2 (6 bases). The germline gives CDR1 SQVTM, CDR2 ANQGSEA. CDR3 length equals 13 residues. V dropped 1 base and J dropped 6 bases, with 13 bases sitting between them. The CDR3 coding sequence is TGCAGCGTTGAAGTCCCCGCGGGGCCCGAGCAGTACTTC. Amino acids: CSVEVPAGPEQYF.

Only a few counts were recorded for this clone. This sequence joins TRBV7-9 and TRBJ2-2; D is unclear. The V gene lost 3 bases and the J gene lost 3 bases, with 5 bases spanning the gap. Germline-derived CDR1 and CDR2 are SEHNR and FQNEAQ (reference sequence). This CDR3 contains 13 residues. The CDR3 loop reads CASSFKDTGELFF. CDR3 in DNA: TGTGCCAGCAGCTTCAAAGACACCGGGGAGCTGTTTTTT.

This chain uses TRBV29-1 with TRBJ1-2; weak D call: TRBD1 (6 bases). This CDR3 has 12 amino acids. Trimming shortened V by 3 bases and J by 7 bases, and 12 bases separated the two germline ends. Germline V lookup: CDR1 SQVTM, CDR2 ANQGSEA. CDR3 protein: CSVDLQGLGYTF. CDR3 nucleotide sequence: TGCAGCGTTGATCTTCAGGGGCTTGGCTACACCTTC.

V gene TRBV30 combines with J gene TRBJ2-3, with D possibly TRBD2 on 7 matching bases. The V end was cut by 3 bases, the J end by 6 bases, with 16 bases between. The length of the CDR3 is 14 residues. From germline, CDR1 is GTSNPN and CDR2 SVGIG (reference sequence). This CDR3 is CAWRRTRGTDTQYF. The DNA for the CDR3 is TGTGCCTGGAGACGGACTAGGGGGACTGATACGCAGTATTTT. The full variable domain, with the rest looked up from reference TRBV30 and TRBJ2-3, is SQTIHQWPATLVQPVGSPLSLECTVEGTSNPNLYWYRQAAGRGLQLLFYSVGIGQISSEVPQNLSASRPQDRQFILSSKKLLLSDSGFYLCAWRRTRGTDTQYFGPGTRLTVL.

The chain couples TRBV30 to TRBJ2-5, with 8 positions matching TRBD1. V lost 4 bases and J lost 0; bases outside the gene matches: 10. The germline CDR1 and CDR2 sequences are GTSNPN and SVGIG (reference sequence). The CDR3 is made up of 16 amino acids. CDR3 amino acids: CAWNSPRDRYQETQYF. The CDR3 nucleotides are TGTGCCTGGAACTCTCCTCGGGACAGGTACCAAGAGACCCAGTACTTC.

This clone turned up a few times. The chain has TRBV27 and TRBJ2-5, with a weak D call TRBD2 (7 bases). Trimming shortened V by 1 base and J by 5 bases, and 11 bases separated the two germline ends. CDR1 and CDR2 from the germline V gene are MNHEY and SMNVEV (reference sequence). There are 14 residues in the CDR3. This chain's CDR3 is CASSLLGGLETQYF. CDR3 coding DNA: TGTGCCAGCAGTTTATTGGGGGGGCTGGAGACCCAGTACTTC.

This clone was observed a handful of times. At the DNA level, this CDR3 is encoded by other sequences in the same sample as well. The chain joins TRBV29-1 to TRBJ2-1, with 13 nucleotides matching TRBD2. J lost 4 bases, V lost 7 bases, and 4 bases had no gene match. Germline CDR1 and CDR2: SQVTM and ANQGSEA. The CDR3 has 14 residues. CDR3 sequence reads: CSAGTSGTYNEQFF. The DNA of the CDR3 is TGCAGCGCCGGGACTAGCGGGACTTACAATGAGCAGTTCTTC.

This clone was observed a few times. CDR3 residues: CASSPGTSRETQYF. As DNA, the CDR3 is TGCGCCAGCAGCCCCGGGACTAGTCGGGAGACCCAGTACTTC. The J gene is TRBJ2-5, the V gene TRBV4-1, with 8 bases identical to TRBD2. Germline V gene sequence: CDR1 MGHRA, CDR2 YSYEKL. Trimming removed 4 bases from V and 5 bases from J; junction bases left unmatched: 6. This CDR3 is 14 amino acids long.

For the CDR3, the DNA is TGTGCCAGCAGTGAAGGGGGAGCGGAGAACACTGAAGCTTTCTTT. This gives the protein CASSEGGAENTEAFF. This rearrangement joins TRBV25-1 to TRBJ1-1; TRBD1 is a possible D gene (5 bases). The CDR3 has 15 amino acids. Germline lookup yields CDR1 MGHDK and CDR2 SYGVNS. V lost 2 bases and J 1 base, leaving 11 bases between the germline ends.

V usage is TRBV9 and J usage is TRBJ2-1, with D perhaps TRBD2 (6 bases). V lost 0 bases to trimming and J lost 2 bases, with 12 bases between them. Germline CDR1 reads SGDLS; CDR2 reads YYNGEE. This CDR3 contains 16 residues. The CDR3: CASSVDGSSTYNEQFF. DNA for the CDR3: TGTGCCAGCAGCGTAGACGGGAGTTCCACCTACAATGAGCAGTTCTTC.

The chain recombines TRBV4-2 with TRBJ2-7; D is undetermined. V gave up 1 base and J gave up 3 bases, with 7 bases separating them. In germline, CDR1 is LGHNA, CDR2 YNFKEQ. The CDR3 loop spans 13 amino acids. The CDR3 reads CASSQGLGYEQYF. CDR3 DNA sequence: TGTGCCAGCAGCCAAGGGCTGGGCTACGAGCAGTACTTC.

V gene TRBV7-2 combines with J gene TRBJ2-3, with TRBD2 identical over 9 bases. Trimming at V came to 1 base and at J to 6 bases, leaving 5 bases not matched to a gene. The CDR3 spans 15 residues. Germline-derived CDR1 and CDR2 are SGHTA and FQGNSA. CDR3 DNA sequence: TGTGCCAGCAGCTTAGGAGCGGGAGGTTGGGATACGCAGTATTTT. This sequence encodes CASSLGAGGWDTQYF.

The rearrangement joins TRBV4-1 to TRBJ2-5; TRBD2 agrees at 7 bases. V was clipped by 0 bases and J by 4 bases; unmatched bases: 5. Per germline, CDR1 MGHRA and CDR2 YSYEKL. The CDR3 totals 15 residues. The CDR3 coding sequence is TGCGCCAGCAGCCAAGAAAGCGGCGGGAGAGAGACCCAGTACTTC. This encodes CASSQESGGRETQYF.

This clone was observed a few times. The chain joins TRBV4-1 to TRBJ2-7; weak D call: TRBD2 (5 bases). V was cut by 0 bases and J by 5 bases, with 17 bases left in between. The V gene's germline CDR1 is MGHRA and CDR2 YSYEKL. The CDR3 totals 16 residues. Here the CDR3 DNA reads TGCGCCAGCAGCCAAGATCTAGCCCGACCTCCCCACGAGCAGTACTTC. It translates to CASSQDLARPPHEQYF.

This clone appeared once. Distinct nucleotide sequences in the sample also encode this CDR3. The chain has TRBV29-1 and TRBJ2-5; 8 bases map to TRBD1. Germline-derived CDR1 and CDR2 are SQVTM and ANQGSEA. With 7 bases clipped from V and 2 bases from J, the junction kept 3 bases outside the gene matches. The CDR3 has 12 residues. CDR3 in amino acids: CSGGTGQETQYF. The CDR3 DNA follows: TGCAGCGGAGGGACAGGTCAAGAGACCCAGTACTTC. Full variable domain (remainder filled in from reference TRBV29-1 and TRBJ2-5): SAVISQKPSRDICQRGTSLTIQCQVDSQVTMMFWYRQQPGQSLTLIATANQGSEATYESGFVIDKFPISRPNLTFSTLTVSNMSPEDSSIYLCSGGTGQETQYFGPGTRLLVL.

The chain recombines TRBV27 with TRBJ2-3; D is ambiguous. The V end was cut by 8 bases, the J end by 2 bases, with 17 bases between. Germline loops: CDR1 MNHEY, CDR2 SMNVEV (reference sequence). The CDR3 length is 15 residues. DNA for the CDR3: TGTGCCAGCGGATTATTAATTGAAAACACAGATACGCAGTATTTT. This codes for CASGLLIENTDTQYF.

This clone appeared a single time. V gene TRBV4-3 combines with J gene TRBJ1-5; D is ambiguous. This CDR3 comprises 16 residues. Trimming shortened V by 0 bases and J by 6 bases, and 15 bases separated the two germline ends. Germline assignment: CDR1 LGHNA and CDR2 YSLEER. The CDR3 region is CASSQEVPPGGQPQHF. As DNA, the CDR3 is TGCGCCAGCAGCCAAGAGGTCCCCCCGGGAGGTCAGCCCCAGCATTTT.

The gene calls are TRBV27 and TRBJ1-2; no firm D call. The CDR3 loop spans 14 amino acids. The V end lost 3 bases, the J end lost 6 bases, and 14 bases lay between the germline ends. The germline V gene encodes CDR1 MNHEY and CDR2 SMNVEV (reference sequence). CDR3 amino acids: CASSLKRPPDGYTF. The CDR3 nucleotides read TGTGCCAGCAGTTTGAAACGTCCTCCTGATGGCTACACCTTC.

The rearrangement uses TRBV30 and TRBJ2-1; no reliable D call. Trimming shortened V by 0 bases and J by 1 base, and 10 bases separated the two germline ends. Per the germline V gene, CDR1 is GTSNPN and CDR2 is SVGIG (reference sequence). This CDR3 has 15 residues. The DNA of the CDR3 is TGTGCCTGGAGTGTACCGTATATATCCTACAATGAGCAGTTCTTC. Translation gives CAWSVPYISYNEQFF.

The V and J genes are TRBV5-1 and TRBJ2-7, with TRBD2 identical over 9 bases. The junction had 2 bases not matched to a gene; V was cut back by 0 bases and J by 4 bases. The CDR3 is 14 amino acids. Per germline, CDR1 SGHRS and CDR2 YFSETQ. The CDR3 loop reads CASSLELAGYEQYF. CDR3 nucleotides: TGCGCCAGCAGCTTGGAACTAGCGGGTTACGAGCAGTACTTC.